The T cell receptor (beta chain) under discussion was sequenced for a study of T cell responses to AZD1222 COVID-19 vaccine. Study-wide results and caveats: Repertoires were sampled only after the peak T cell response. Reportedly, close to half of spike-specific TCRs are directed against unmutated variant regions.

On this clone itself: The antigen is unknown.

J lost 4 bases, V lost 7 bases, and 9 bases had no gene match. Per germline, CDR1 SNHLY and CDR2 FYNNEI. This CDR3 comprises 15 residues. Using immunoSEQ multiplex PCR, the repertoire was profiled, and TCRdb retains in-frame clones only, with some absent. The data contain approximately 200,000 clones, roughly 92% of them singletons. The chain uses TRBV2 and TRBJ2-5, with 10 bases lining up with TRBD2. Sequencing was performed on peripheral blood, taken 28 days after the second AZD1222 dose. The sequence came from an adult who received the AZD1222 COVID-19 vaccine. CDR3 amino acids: CASIERLAGAETQYF. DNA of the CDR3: TGTGCCAGCATCGAGAGGCTAGCGGGAGCAGAGACCCAGTACTTC.